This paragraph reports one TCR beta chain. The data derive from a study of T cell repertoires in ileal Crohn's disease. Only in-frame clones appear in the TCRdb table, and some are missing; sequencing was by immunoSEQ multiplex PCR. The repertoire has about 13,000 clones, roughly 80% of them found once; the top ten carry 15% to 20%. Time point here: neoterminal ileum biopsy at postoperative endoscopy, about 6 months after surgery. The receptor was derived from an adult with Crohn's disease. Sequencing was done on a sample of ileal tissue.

In nucleotides, the CDR3 is TGCGCCAGCAGCCCGCAGGGAATGAATGAGCAGTTCTTC. This gives the protein CASSPQGMNEQFF. The chain has TRBV4-3 and TRBJ2-1; tentatively, D is TRBD1 (5 bases). The germline gives CDR1 LGHNA, CDR2 YSLEER. The CDR3 is made up of 13 amino acids. Deletions cut 4 bases from V and 7 bases from J, with 11 bases between.